The present entry profiles one TCR beta chain with its context. Preparing the TCRbeta library involved the use of unique molecular identifiers. TCRdb analysed the PCR reads with MiXCR anew, one entry per CDR3 protein. Among 780,000 or so distinct CDR3 sequences listed, under 20% were seen once. Between the trimmed V and J ends, which lost 2 bases and 4 bases, there was a span of 30 bases. CDR1 is SGHTA and CDR2 is FQGTGA in the germline V gene. The CDR3 totals 21 residues. This sample is part of a study of T-cell reconstitution after alpha-beta-depleted transplantation in children. The J gene is TRBJ2-1, the V gene TRBV7-3; D may correspond to TRBD1 or TRBD2 (5 bases each). Source: PBMCs, mostly from graft donor cells, taken 360 days after TCRalphabeta/CD19-depleted stem cell transplant. This TCR was sampled from a male patient younger than 18 who had a stem cell transplant for acute lymphoblastic leukemia, so the T cells may come from the graft donor. CDR3 sequence: CASSLRGPQGTGILLYNEQFF. The CDR3 nucleotides are TGTGCCAGCAGCTTACGTGGACCGCAAGGGACCGGCATCCTTTTGTACAATGAGCAGTTCTTC.